This T cell receptor beta chain comes out of a study of spatial heterogeneity in lung cancer. Noted time point: sample taken at primary tumor resection. Frozen PBMC, nontumor lung or tumor provided whole RNA, which was sequenced unsorted. TCRdb independently ran MiXCR on the 5' RACE reads; one entry per CDR3 protein. The table lists about 6,900 distinct CDR3 sequences, around 3.7% of them singletons. This CDR3 is built from 14 residues. V was trimmed by 6 bases and J by 3 bases, leaving 13 bases between them. Notes on this clonotype: This beta chain is a stray sequence in a library constructed for alpha chains; its clone size is not meaningful.

The specimen was normal lung tissue next to the tumor, collected at surgery. The TCR originated in a female donor with early-stage non-small cell lung cancer. The chain has TRBV12-3 or TRBV12-4 and TRBJ2-3, with TRBD2 as a possible D gene (6 bases). The CDR3 coding sequence is TGTGCCAGCAGCCCGGGACTCTTGACAGATACGCAGTATTTT. Protein product: CASSPGLLTDTQYF.